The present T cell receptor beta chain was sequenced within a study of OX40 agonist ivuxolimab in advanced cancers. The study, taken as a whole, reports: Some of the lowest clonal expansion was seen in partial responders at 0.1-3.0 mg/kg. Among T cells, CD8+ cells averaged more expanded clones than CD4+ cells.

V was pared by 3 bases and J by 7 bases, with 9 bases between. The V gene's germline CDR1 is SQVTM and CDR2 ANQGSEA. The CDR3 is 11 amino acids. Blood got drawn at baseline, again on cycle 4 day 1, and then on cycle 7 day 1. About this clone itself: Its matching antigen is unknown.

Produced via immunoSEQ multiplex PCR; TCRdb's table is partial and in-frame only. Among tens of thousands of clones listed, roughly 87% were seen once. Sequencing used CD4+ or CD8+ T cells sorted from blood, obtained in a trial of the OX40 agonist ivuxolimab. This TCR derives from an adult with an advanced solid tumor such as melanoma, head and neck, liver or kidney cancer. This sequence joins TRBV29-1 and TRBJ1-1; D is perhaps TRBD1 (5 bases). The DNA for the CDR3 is TGCAGCGTTGAGGGGGTCAGTGAAGCTTTCTTT. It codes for CSVEGVSEAFF. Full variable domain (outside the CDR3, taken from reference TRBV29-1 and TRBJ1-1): SAVISQKPSRDICQRGTSLTIQCQVDSQVTMMFWYRQQPGQSLTLIATANQGSEATYESGFVIDKFPISRPNLTFSTLTVSNMSPEDSSIYLCSVEGVSEAFFGQGTRLTVV.